Below, one T cell receptor beta chain is given with its context. The sample belongs to a study of blood T cells in healthy people across ages. About the study: Template switching captured about one barcoded beta molecule per two T cells.

The second PCR ran about 6 to 11 cycles with a sample-barcoded 5' primer and J-beta primers. TCRdb passed the 5' RACE reads through MiXCR, listing each CDR3 protein once. The sample has 750,000 or so distinct CDR3 sequences, approximately 25% seen once; the top ten hold 9.4%. V lost 1 base to trimming and J lost 9 bases, with 10 bases between them. This CDR3 region has 13 residues. In germline, CDR1 is SEHNR, CDR2 FQNEAQ (reference sequence). These sequences were also reported in another study, on T cells of mothers and their children. That report adds: Slightly, though not significantly, more overlap was seen in related than in unrelated mother-child pairs.

The gene calls are TRBV7-9 and TRBJ2-1; D call uncertain. The sequencing input was blood. The TCR sequence derives from a boy younger than 18 in good health. CDR3 loop: CASSLGWLTEQFF. The DNA of the CDR3 is TGTGCCAGCAGCTTAGGGTGGCTTACTGAGCAGTTCTTC.